What follows describes a single TCR beta chain. This sample stems from a study of shared clonotypes between healthy human individuals. Study as a whole: Used for every donor were three CD4 naive, three CD4 memory, two CD8 naive and one CD8 memory plate.

Once extracted for a subset, genomic DNA was divided evenly among several immunoSEQ plates. Original processing methods: There were no quality scores in the junction-only immunoSEQ sequences, so filtering differed. Using immunoSEQ multiplex PCR, the repertoire was profiled, and TCRdb retains in-frame clones only, with some absent. Clonal size and the V and J genes are those of that table, whereas D and trimming came from the DNA. The sample records 600,000 or so clones, roughly 95% being singletons. The naive CD8 fraction comprised CD45RO-negative cells positively selected for CCR7 and excluded terminally differentiated effector memory CD45RA+ cells. Each donor was a Caucasian adult residing in Nashville, Tennessee. V lost 6 bases, J lost 1 base, and 19 bases lay in between. The V gene's germline CDR1 is LNHDA and CDR2 SQIVND (reference sequence). This CDR3 comprises 17 residues.

The TCR comes from a woman in her 30s in good health. The sample taken for sequencing was naive CD8+ T cells sorted from blood. The rearrangement joins TRBV19 to TRBJ2-1; D gene uncertain. This CDR3 is CASSSGSIWISYNEQFF. DNA for the CDR3: TGTGCCAGTAGCAGTGGGTCCATCTGGATTTCCTACAATGAGCAGTTCTTC. Using reference TRBV19 and TRBJ2-1 for the parts outside the CDR3, the full variable domain is DGGITQSPKYLFRKEGQNVTLSCEQNLNHDAMYWYRQDPGQGLRLIYYSQIVNDFQKGDIAEGYSVSREKKESFPLTVTSAQKNPTAFYLCASSSGSIWISYNEQFFGPGTRLTVL.